The present T cell receptor (beta chain) was sequenced within a study of HIV-infected patients and healthy controls. This clonotype was found many times. All unsorted peripheral T cells were captured because whole blood was used without fractionation. Reverse transcription used roughly 450 ng RNA and constant-region primers for alpha and beta. Using multiplexing indices, alpha and beta chain libraries were generated apart by chain-specific third strand synthesis. TCRdb passed the 5' RACE reads through MiXCR, listing each CDR3 protein once. The sample shows about 18,000 distinct CDR3 sequences, about 12% of them seen only once. The V gene's germline CDR1 is MGHDK and CDR2 SYGVNS. The CDR3 loop spans 15 amino acids. Deletions cut 8 bases from V and 11 bases from J, with 26 bases between.

This chain joins TRBV25-1 and TRBJ2-3, with a weak D call TRBD2 (7 bases). Specimen: blood. The receptor's source is an adult in good health. CDR3 DNA sequence: TGTGCCAGCGCGACTAGCTCCTCAGATCGAGGGGGGCAGTATTTT. This translates into CASATSSSDRGGQYF.